Described below is a single T cell receptor beta chain sequence and its context. Its antigen remains undetermined. No base-level quality is on record; no much larger clone is a single base apart. This specimen belongs to a study of cytomegalovirus exposure and HLA in healthy donors (dated by TCRdb to about 2017). The study in broad terms: An earlier analysis of some 600 of the donors reported about 280 Gb of sequence data and 95 million to 140 million unique TCR beta sequences obtained from around 180 million T cells. An early release that covered more than 550 HLA-typed donors contained about 300 gigabases of sequencing data and 65 million to 100 million unique TCR sequences. The genetic ancestry cluster associated with self-reported Caucasian donors included 70% to 85% of the 398 genotyped donors. The study aimed to test whether signatures of past pathogen exposure could be identified by cataloging public T cell receptors. The study profiled the T cell repertoires of under 850 subjects by immunosequencing and related them to cytomegalovirus serostatus. Along with the roughly 700-subject first cohort, a separate validation cohort of some 130 different subjects was used. To predict cytomegalovirus infection status, the study combined high-throughput TCR immunosequencing, statistical association of individual TCRs with disease status, and machine learning. To study patterns of TCR occurrence, a later analysis re-analyzed previously published TCR beta repertoires from 650 to 750 donors and added high-resolution HLA genotyping. In the later analysis, no new phenotypic data were used to find candidate immune exposures; instead, reliance was placed on TCR beta sequences and their occurrence across donors. An earlier analysis of some 600 of the donors applied high-throughput TCR beta sequencing to assess whether each TCR beta V gene segment acted as functional or pseudogenic. Alongside the repertoire data, information on donor age, sex, ethnicity and CMV serostatus was compiled. In a later genetic analysis, genome-wide SNP genotypes for about three fifths of the roughly 670 donors were used, and that subset was treated as a discovery cohort. Every discovery cohort repertoire had been produced on one sequencing platform. Both class I and class II loci were covered by HLA typing, at four-digit resolution. Typing coverage differed by locus: A, B, C, DRB1 and DQB1 were typed in roughly 629-630 donors, DQA1 in about 500, DPA1 in over 600, and DPB1 in about 450. Roughly 5 DR-DQ haplotypes were handled as single units for association and clustering, since linkage in the cohort was strong. Across around 400 genotyped donors of the cohort, an average of about 220,000 unique TCR beta nucleotide sequences per donor were sequenced, and approximately 19% of those sequences were non-productive.

In total, approximately 690 healthy bone marrow donors made up the cohort. At the time of sampling, all cohort members were nominally healthy, though unrecorded immune exposures were likely present. CMV serostatus was positive for 289 and negative for about 50% of the roughly 700 cohort members, and was not recorded for this donor. A peripheral blood sample was collected from each donor, and TCR beta sequencing was performed on peripheral blood mononuclear cells. Genomic DNA extraction from the blood cell samples was performed with the Qiagen DNeasy Blood Extraction Kit. The library relied on the immunoSEQ multiplex PCR assay. For the multiplex PCR, a mixture combining 60 forward primers for TCR Vbeta segments and 13 reverse primers for TCR Jbeta segments was used. The CDR3 region of rearranged TCR beta genes was amplified from genomic DNA with a multiplex PCR assay. The amplified TCR beta libraries were sequenced on the Illumina HiSeq System as 87-base-pair reads. The authors processed their data as follows. A later analysis counted tens of millions of unique TCR beta chains across the 700 or so repertoires, and around 9.9 million of these chains were shared by at least two donors. To remove PCR and sequencing errors, raw reads were error-corrected and collapsed into unique sequences using a nearest-neighbor algorithm that merged closely related sequences. To assign V, D and J gene segments, CDR3 sequences were aligned to IMGT reference sequences. Each retained sequence needed at least a six-nucleotide match to both a V gene segment and a J gene segment. A rearrangement counted as productive if the CDR3 had no stop codons and remained in frame with V and J, and every other rearrangement counted as non-productive. Following IMGT convention, CDR3 was defined as the stretch from the second conserved V-encoded cysteine to the conserved J-encoded phenylalanine. The earlier analysis of some 550 of the donors excluded any sequence lacking an unambiguous match to a single V gene segment. In an earlier analysis of 450 to 750 of the donors, a V segment was called functional when productive rearrangements were above 56.7%, and segregating when the standard deviation between donors exceeded 5%. A statistical classification framework was built to diagnose cytomegalovirus status from the catalog of TCR beta chain sequences. V and J gene assignment, in a later analysis, came from comparing TCR nucleotide sequences with IMGT/GENE-DB human TR gene sequences. Using the TCRdist pipeline, a later analysis assigned CDR3 sequences along with most-parsimonious VDJ recombination scenarios. In a later analysis, every TCR beta chain was defined by the combination of its CDR3 amino acid sequence and its V-gene family, and reads without a unique V-gene family were dropped. A later analysis removed 550 to 650 highly shared, low-generation-probability nucleotide sequences to deal with suspected cross-contamination and a sequencing artifact. In a later analysis, a clonal expansion index was calculated for each public chain from normalized within-repertoire ranks of inferred template counts. In a later analysis, generation probabilities were computed with a VDJ recombination model fitted to out-of-frame rearrangements, and the resulting probabilities were checked against IGoR. In a later analysis, hypergeometric tests were used to score TCR-TCR, TCR-HLA and TCR-CMV co-occurrence, with a repertoire-size bias correction applied to TCR pairs. To estimate false discovery rates, a later analysis permuted the HLA or CMV assignments 20 times. In a later analysis, co-occurring TCRs were grouped using DBSCAN, with TCRdist sequence similarity added in when clustering inside HLA-allele-positive subsets. Co-occurrence clustering excluded repertoires with fewer than 30,000 or more than 120,000 public chains, plus five with anomalous nucleotide sharing. Entries here come from immuneACCESS through TCRdb and include only in-frame sequences with V and J called. Some clones fail to appear in such tables; in the studies checked, an unresolved V gene covers under half of the shortfall, and the cause of the remainder is unknown. V and J calls and clone size are copied from that table; D and trimming were computed from the DNA. A total of roughly 130,000 clones appear in this sample, over 60% of them only once. Over 1% of the sample is in the top ten clones.

Sequences MNHNY (CDR1) and SVGAGI (CDR2) are obtained from the germline V gene (reference sequence). Between the V and J ends, shortened by 7 bases and 3 bases respectively, the junction contains 12 bases. The CDR3 sequence holds 13 residues, the cysteine and phenylalanine included. Only the CDR3 region is kept as DNA, spanning 39 bases read in frame from base 1. Summary of the overall study and its limitations: A further reported finding was that TCR beta sequences accurately predicted the HLA-A and HLA-B alleles for most subjects in the first cohort. In the study, some 180 TCR beta chains were listed as associated with cytomegalovirus. In a later analysis, the rate of TCR association differed among HLA loci, with DRB1 alleles having the most associated TCRs and HLA-C alleles having the fewest. Sequencing depth was assumed to be roughly uniform across donors in the presence/absence analyses, though that assumption may not hold. In a later analysis, most CMV-associated TCR beta chains were found to appear HLA-restricted, with HLA associations seemingly driven largely by CMV exposure. Some IMGT-functional V segments, including TRBV6-2 and TRBV6-3, could not be distinguished by the 87-base-pair reads and were therefore excluded. Most TCR sequences were seen in very few donors, while some public TCRs were found in many individuals. In an earlier analysis of 500 to 650 of the donors, most TCR beta V segments appeared in productive rearrangements about 87% or about 30% of the time, broadly matching IMGT annotations. Roughly 17 rarely observed V segments, including chromosome 9 orphons, were excluded from the earlier analysis of some 590 of the donors because counts were too low. A cluster of highly shared sequence variants was judged likely to represent a technical artifact of the sequencing pipeline. Assigning TCR associations to individual alleles was difficult when HLA alleles, especially DR and DQ, strongly co-occurred. A later analysis reported that several top co-occurrence clusters appeared linked to parvovirus B19, influenza, CMV and Epstein-Barr virus. A later genetic analysis associated a missense DCLRE1C variant with V-gene and J-gene trimming of TCR beta chains, and an independent cohort replicated the association. Compared with equally common non-associated chains, HLA-associated TCR beta chains in a later analysis were more clonally expanded and had lower generation probabilities. In vitro tests confirmed that a few of the cytomegalovirus-associated TCR beta chains recognize cytomegalovirus antigens. CMV serostatus was the only immune exposure information available for the cohort. The classifier was reported to diagnose cytomegalovirus status with high specificity and sensitivity in both the original and validation cohorts. Because some donors lacked HLA typing at each locus, the association tests relied only on the typed subset. It was suggested by the authors that the approach could potentially be generalized to other disease states and immunological phenotypes. A later genetic analysis reported fewer N-insertions in productive TCRs among donors in an Asian-associated ancestry cluster than the roughly 700-donor mean. A later analysis associated 16,951 TCR beta sequences with specific HLA alleles at a false discovery rate of 0.05. In this cohort, only TCR beta chains were sequenced, and detectable features were limited by the absence of alpha or paired-chain data. Correlated functional status among segregating V segments might be attributable to linkage disequilibrium, but an unknown experimental factor could not be ruled out.

The TCR comes from a human donor in good health. This chain joins TRBV6-6 to TRBJ1-1; too little of a D gene remains to name it. The sequencing sample was made of PBMCs. The DNA reads TGTGCCAGCACCCTCATGGAGGACACTGAAGCTTTCTTT. Translation gives CASTLMEDTEAFF.